The rows below give T cell receptor beta chains drawn from one sample of a study of blood T cell repertoires in COVID-19. Clones were read by immunoSEQ multiplex PCR, and TCRdb kept only the in-frame ones, dropping some. This sample has approximately 60,000 clones, with about 94% found just once. The sample was peripheral blood. These receptors all stem from a man aged 65 to 85 with active COVID-19. Both conserved end residues are part of each CDR3. Fields, in order: V gene, CDR3 protein.

TRBV18	CASSPTIGGAYEQYF
TRBV15	CATSKTGPRRDEQYF
TRBV3-1/TRBV3-2	CASSLSSSPTDTQYF
TRBV9	CASSGYLGTKTDTQYF
TRBV27	CASSSMTGAFKGYTF
TRBV28	CASIGRRGSPLHF
TRBV7-3	CASSQGTGGNTIYF
TRBV6-6	CASSRTGGSYEQYF
TRBV9	CASSSGPGDEQFF
TRBV5-1	CASSLWTVGNTEAFF
TRBV7-9	CASSLARQGNYGYTF
TRBV9	CASTTSGSWADTQYF
TRBV6-5	CASSYQGPNYGYTF
TRBV3-1/TRBV3-2	CASSQGGPGIGGYTF
TRBV6-1	CASSEVGGEAFF
TRBV19	CASSPRGSPYEQYF
TRBV5-8	CASSLTSRNEQFF
TRBV5-6	CASSGTRADTQYF
TRBV7-2	CASSLGLATETQYF
TRBV11-3	CASRYGGGTDTQYF
TRBV6-4	CASSQTSGDGYNEQFF
TRBV11-3	CASSLQDTEAFF
TRBV27	CASSIDRKNTEAFF
TRBV7-9	CGTDRLDYGYTF
TRBV3-1/TRBV3-2	CASSIGTENSPLHF
TRBV6-5	CASLTSNMNTEAFF
TRBV7-2	CASSLEGRTEAFF
TRBV5-6	CASSLGAGGYNEQFF
TRBV6-5	CASSYGLAATDTQYF
TRBV28	CASSLWETYGYTF
TRBV9	CASSVVASGAGEQFF
TRBV6-1	CASSEGAWSNGYTF
TRBV5-6	CASSSTRGGNQPQHF
TRBV7-2	CASSLGPGGGYEQYF
TRBV18	CASSGGFGYGYTF
TRBV7-6	CASSLLDGTGNYGYTF
TRBV19	CASSASGKETQYF
TRBV6-1	CASSEVGASGANVLTF
TRBV19	CASSTTPGGWAEAFF
TRBV5-1	CASRSGTGGNQPQHF
TRBV7-8	CASSSAAGTGDHEQYF
TRBV9	CASSVATGDTQYF
TRBV5-5	CASSLPGNLEQYF
TRBV28	CASSTGEGYYGYTF
TRBV2	CASSEAASGGETQYF
TRBV6-2/TRBV6-3	CASSRGHGNTIYF
TRBV23-1	CASSQSGLVIAKNIQYF
TRBV18	CASSPGQGGEKLFF
TRBV18	CASSPGGDTQYF
TRBV28	CASSLNGGNSPLHF
TRBV6-1	CASSDMWGSEQFF
TRBV7-8	CASSPLPDRDLSQPQHF
TRBV4-3	CASRGQTYGYTF
TRBV4-1	CASSPDGTGVREQYF
TRBV11-3	CASSLVRTDEAFF
TRBV3-1/TRBV3-2	CASSQDLSREAIYEQYF
TRBV6-2/TRBV6-3	CASGRGSSMAEQYF
TRBV11-2	CASSQDSTNYGYTF
TRBV19	CASRGQYSNQPQHF
TRBV10-3	CAISESGAGNTIYF